This T cell receptor (beta chain) was sequenced for a study of Graves' ophthalmopathy and Graves' hyperthyroidism. Study summary: The collection of peripheral blood took place at initial diagnosis, before any treatment.

With V trimmed by 6 bases and J by 4 bases, 14 bases remained unmatched. In germline, CDR1 is MNHEY, CDR2 SMNVEV (reference sequence). This CDR3 region has 16 residues. Researchers took RNA transcripts and amplified TCR beta CDR3 regions from them. In the first round, RT-PCR was carried out with HTBI primers, and a multiplex PCR formed the second round. TCRdb fed the multiplex PCR reads into MiXCR, producing one record per CDR3 protein. The table includes 350,000 to 450,000 distinct CDR3 sequences, roughly 18% detected once. What supplied the PBMCs was 10 ml of fresh peripheral blood. General observations from the study: Most expanded clonotypes in thyroid above 0.001 frequency also showed up in blood.

This clonotype has at least ten counts. Its antigen is not identified. This TCR was recovered from a woman between 18 and 30 years old with Graves' ophthalmopathy. The source material was peripheral blood. The rearrangement links TRBV27 to TRBJ2-7, with TRBD1 matching over 8 bases. CDR3 sequence: CASSPHGTGSFYEQYF. CDR3 bases: TGTGCCAGCAGCCCTCACGGGACAGGAAGCTTTTACGAGCAGTACTTC.